This T cell receptor beta chain was found in a study of blood T cell repertoires in COVID-19. Sequencing was performed with immunoSEQ multiplex PCR; in TCRdb, only in-frame clones are kept and a portion is missing. Among over 140,000 clones, roughly 84% were seen once, and the ten largest hold approximately 4%. Germline CDR1 SGHNT, CDR2 YENEEA. The trim removed 0 bases at V and 8 bases at J, leaving 4 bases unmatched. CDR3 length: 15 amino acids. This sequence originates from a woman aged 60-70 years with acute or convalescent COVID-19. This chain links TRBV11-3 with TRBJ2-1; 10 bases align to TRBD2. Sequenced material: peripheral blood. The CDR3 nucleotides read TGTGCCAGCAGCTTAGAAGGGACTAGCGTGGATGAGCAGTTCTTC. As protein: CASSLEGTSVDEQFF. The whole variable domain, filled in from reference TRBV11-3 and TRBJ2-1, reads EAGVVQSPRYKIIEKKQPVAFWCNPISGHNTLYWYLQNLGQGPELLIRYENEEAVDDSQLPKDRFSAERLKGVDSTLKIQPAELGDSAVYLCASSLEGTSVDEQFFGPGTRLTVL.